This TCR beta chain was profiled in a study of cytomegalovirus exposure and HLA in healthy donors. Germline CDR1 and CDR2: MGHRA and YSYEKL. V was cut by 3 bases and J by 6 bases, with 11 bases left in between. The CDR3 has 14 residues. Remarks on this clone: Its cognate antigen is unknown.

With 60 Vbeta and 13 Jbeta primers, the PCR was carried out. TCRdb keeps only in-frame clones here, not all; method: immunoSEQ multiplex PCR. The sample has approximately 190,000 clones, about 85% seen once. Study-level findings and limits: Most TCR beta V segments were productive about 90% or about 30% of the time in an earlier analysis. Indistinguishable V segments, including TRBV6-2 and TRBV6-3, were excluded.

This TCR was sampled from a man aged 45-60 years in good health and CMV-seronegative. The specimen sequenced was PBMCs. The chain uses TRBV4-1 and TRBJ2-2; perhaps TRBD2 as D (6 bases). Here the CDR3 reads CASSHRGGAGELFF. The CDR3 DNA is TGCGCCAGCAGCCACCGGGGAGGAGCCGGGGAGCTGTTTTTT.